The rows below give T cell receptor beta chains drawn from one sample of a study of blood T cell repertoires in COVID-19. TCRdb's table, derived via immunoSEQ multiplex PCR, lists solely in-frame clones and lacks some. The sample has about 400,000 clones, 70% to 90% seen once. The sample was peripheral blood. Source of these receptors: a human donor in a cohort sampled during active COVID-19. Each CDR3 is given with its conserved first and last residue. A D gene is named only where the DNA matches it firmly. A clone size is listed for some rows: how often the clone was seen (once, few, many), or a class if it is expanded.

>once|TRBV30|TRBJ2-7|TRBD2
TGTGCCTGGAGTGTCGGACTAGTCGGCGAGCAGTACTTC
CAWSVGLVGEQYF
>NA|TRBV2|TRBJ2-7|TRBD2
TGTGCCAGCAGTCCAGCGGGAGGGCCCTACGAGCAGTACTTC
CASSPAGGPYEQYF
>NA|TRBV4-2|TRBJ2-7|TRBD2
TGTGCCAGCAGCCAAGTCTCTAGCGGGAGTGTTTCCTACGAGCAGTACTTC
CASSQVSSGSVSYEQYF
>few|TRBV5-1|TRBJ1-1|NA
TGCGCCAGCAGCTTGGGACAGGTGAACACTGAAGCTTTCTTT
CASSLGQVNTEAFF
>once|TRBV2|TRBJ2-1|TRBD2
TGTGCCAGCAGTGGGACTAGCGGGAGTGTCCATGAGCAGTTCTTC
CASSGTSGSVHEQFF
>NA|TRBV7-8|TRBJ2-3|TRBD2
TGTGCCAGCAGCTTAGTTCGGTGGGGACTAGCCACAGATACGCAGTATTTT
CASSLVRWGLATDTQYF
>NA|TRBV4-2|TRBJ2-7|NA
TGTGCCAGCAGCCAAGAGGGCAGGGGCGCTGTCGGATACGAGCAGTACTTC
CASSQEGRGAVGYEQYF
>NA|TRBV6-4|TRBJ2-5|TRBD2
TGTGCCAGCAGCCAGACTAGCGGGAGCAGTGAGACCCAGTACTTC
CASSQTSGSSETQYF
>NA|TRBV5-1|TRBJ2-7|NA
TGCGCCAGCAGCCCGGCGGACAGCTCCTACGAGCAGTACTTC
CASSPADSSYEQYF
>NA|TRBV7-6|TRBJ2-5|NA
TGTGCCAGCAGCTTAGTTTCTGCGGGCCAAGAGACCCAGTACTTC
CASSLVSAGQETQYF
>NA|TRBV5-5|TRBJ1-3|TRBD1
TGTGCCAGCAGCTCGGTTACCGGGACAGGTTCTGGAAACACCATATATTTT
CASSSVTGTGSGNTIYF
>once|TRBV5-4|TRBJ1-3|NA
TGTGCCAGCAGCGCCGGACAGAGTCACTCTGGAAACACCATATATTTT
CASSAGQSHSGNTIYF
>NA|TRBV6-2/TRBV6-3|TRBJ2-1|TRBD2
TGTGCCAGCAGTCGGCTAGCGGGCCCCTCCTACAATGAGCAGTTCTTC
CASSRLAGPSYNEQFF
>NA|TRBV5-4|TRBJ2-7|NA
TGTGCCAGCAGCTTCGACCCGGGACTCCTACAATACGAGCAGTACTTC
CASSFDPGLLQYEQYF
>NA|TRBV5-1|TRBJ1-5|NA
TGCGCCAGCAGCTTGGAAGGCTCCGGCGGCCCCCAGCATTTT
CASSLEGSGGPQHF
>NA|TRBV2|TRBJ2-3|NA
TGTGCCAGCAGCGGAAGGGGATACACAGATACGCAGTATTTT
CASSGRGYTDTQYF
>NA|TRBV19|TRBJ2-4|TRBD1
TGTGCCAGTAGTATAGGTACAGGGGGCGGGGAAGAAGGAAACATTCAGTACTTC
CASSIGTGGGEEGNIQYF
>NA|TRBV28|TRBJ2-2|NA
TGTGCCAGCAGTTTTCACTTTTCCACCGGGGAGCTGTTTTTT
CASSFHFSTGELFF
>NA|TRBV6-1|TRBJ2-3|TRBD2
TGTGCCAGCAGTGAGGGCGGGAGCCCCACAGATACGCAGTATTTT
CASSEGGSPTDTQYF
>NA|TRBV12-3/TRBV12-4|TRBJ1-2|NA
TGTGCCAGCAGACAGTTAGGCTATGGCTACACCTTC
CASRQLGYGYTF
>NA|TRBV23-1|TRBJ2-7|TRBD1
TGCGCCAGCAGTTTCCGGGACAGGGGTTTAAGCAACTACGAGCAGTACTTC
CASSFRDRGLSNYEQYF
>NA|TRBV7-6|TRBJ2-7|TRBD2
TGTGCCAGCAGCCCGCGGGGGGGTCGCGAGCAGTACTTC
CASSPRGGREQYF